This TCR beta chain was obtained from a study of cytomegalovirus exposure and HLA in healthy donors. Study-level findings and limits: Cytomegalovirus association was listed for 164 TCR beta chains.

13 Jbeta primers and 60 Vbeta primers were used for the PCR. Here immunoSEQ multiplex PCR was the method, and the copy in TCRdb shows in-frame clones only, minus some. The table lists more than 100,000 clones, 15% of them singletons, with 1.9% in the top ten. This CDR3 region has 16 residues. Trimming at V came to 5 bases and at J to 4 bases, leaving 9 bases not matched to a gene. Looked up from germline, CDR1 is MDHEN and CDR2 is SYDVKM. With regard to this clone: Its cognate antigen is unknown.

The sequence derives from a woman aged 18-35 years in good health and CMV-seronegative. The chain recombines TRBV28 with TRBJ2-3; 10 bases align to TRBD1. The specimen was PBMCs. This chain's CDR3 is CASSRPAGQGADTQYF. The DNA of the CDR3 is TGTGCCAGCAGTCGGCCAGCCGGACAGGGGGCAGATACGCAGTATTTT.